This TCR beta chain appears in the sequencing data of a study of blood T cell repertoires in COVID-19 (dated by TCRdb to 2020 to 2021). About the study as a whole: Samples from collaborators originated in the United States, Italy and Spain and spanned both the acute and convalescent phases of COVID-19. The material from the prospective study consisted of cDNA or gDNA derived from T cells, B-cell-depleted T cells, or PBMCs. Deeply sampled blood TCRbeta repertoires from subjects exposed to, actively infected with, or recovered from COVID-19 were included in the dataset. The repertoires were made available in a free public database intended to serve as a resource for research on the immune response to SARS-CoV-2. The samples were drawn from two sources: the first 160 participants of the ongoing ImmuneRACE study, and 1,200 or so subjects contributed by 6 global collaborators. A de-identified subject ID, COVID-19 status, age in years and sex were almost always included in the sample metadata. Where HLA class I and class II types were available, the types were taken from metadata supplied by the sample provider, not from assay-based typing. Broad study findings and their caveats: The amount of clinical and demographic metadata varied by source and participant and was provided uncurated.

Collaborating institutions collected whole blood in K2EDTA tubes following their own protocols. Collaborator samples were shipped for TCRbeta analysis as frozen whole blood, isolated PBMCs, or DNA extracted from either sample type. Remarks on this clone: The antigen it binds to is not known. No much larger clone is present one base from it, and per-base qualities are unavailable.

From its cysteine to its phenylalanine, the CDR3 spans 15 amino acids. CDR3 DNA only is kept here, 45 bases in frame from base 1. V was cut back by 4 bases and J by 7 bases, leaving a gap of 18 bases between them. The germline V gene (reference sequence) specifies SGHNT as CDR1 and YYREEE as CDR2. The immunoSEQ Assay, a bias-controlled multiplex PCR, was used to amplify TCRbeta CDR3 regions from genomic DNA. The original pipeline was this. Nucleated cell counts per sample were estimated from amplification of reference gene primers within the assay. Sequence reads were collapsed and filtered to measure the absolute abundance of every unique TCRbeta CDR3 rearrangement. For each sample, productive Simpson clonality was calculated as the square root of Simpson's diversity index over productive rearrangements. In its TCRdb copy, this immuneACCESS table keeps in-frame sequences only and misses some clones. Where compared with another copy, unresolved V genes explain less than half of these, and the others have no known cause. That table is the source of V, J and clone size, and D and trimming were worked out from the DNA. The sample data list approximately 29,000 clones, and about three quarters of these were observed just once. The ten largest clones take up under 25% of the sample.

This sequence uses TRBV5-4 and TRBJ2-1; a tentative D match to TRBD2 spans 6 bases. This receptor was taken from a boy aged 2 to 9 with active or convalescent COVID-19. The specimen was peripheral blood. CDR3 loop: CASSQGGNPGNEQFF. The bases are TGTGCCAGCAGCCAAGGCGGGAATCCCGGGAATGAGCAGTTCTTC.